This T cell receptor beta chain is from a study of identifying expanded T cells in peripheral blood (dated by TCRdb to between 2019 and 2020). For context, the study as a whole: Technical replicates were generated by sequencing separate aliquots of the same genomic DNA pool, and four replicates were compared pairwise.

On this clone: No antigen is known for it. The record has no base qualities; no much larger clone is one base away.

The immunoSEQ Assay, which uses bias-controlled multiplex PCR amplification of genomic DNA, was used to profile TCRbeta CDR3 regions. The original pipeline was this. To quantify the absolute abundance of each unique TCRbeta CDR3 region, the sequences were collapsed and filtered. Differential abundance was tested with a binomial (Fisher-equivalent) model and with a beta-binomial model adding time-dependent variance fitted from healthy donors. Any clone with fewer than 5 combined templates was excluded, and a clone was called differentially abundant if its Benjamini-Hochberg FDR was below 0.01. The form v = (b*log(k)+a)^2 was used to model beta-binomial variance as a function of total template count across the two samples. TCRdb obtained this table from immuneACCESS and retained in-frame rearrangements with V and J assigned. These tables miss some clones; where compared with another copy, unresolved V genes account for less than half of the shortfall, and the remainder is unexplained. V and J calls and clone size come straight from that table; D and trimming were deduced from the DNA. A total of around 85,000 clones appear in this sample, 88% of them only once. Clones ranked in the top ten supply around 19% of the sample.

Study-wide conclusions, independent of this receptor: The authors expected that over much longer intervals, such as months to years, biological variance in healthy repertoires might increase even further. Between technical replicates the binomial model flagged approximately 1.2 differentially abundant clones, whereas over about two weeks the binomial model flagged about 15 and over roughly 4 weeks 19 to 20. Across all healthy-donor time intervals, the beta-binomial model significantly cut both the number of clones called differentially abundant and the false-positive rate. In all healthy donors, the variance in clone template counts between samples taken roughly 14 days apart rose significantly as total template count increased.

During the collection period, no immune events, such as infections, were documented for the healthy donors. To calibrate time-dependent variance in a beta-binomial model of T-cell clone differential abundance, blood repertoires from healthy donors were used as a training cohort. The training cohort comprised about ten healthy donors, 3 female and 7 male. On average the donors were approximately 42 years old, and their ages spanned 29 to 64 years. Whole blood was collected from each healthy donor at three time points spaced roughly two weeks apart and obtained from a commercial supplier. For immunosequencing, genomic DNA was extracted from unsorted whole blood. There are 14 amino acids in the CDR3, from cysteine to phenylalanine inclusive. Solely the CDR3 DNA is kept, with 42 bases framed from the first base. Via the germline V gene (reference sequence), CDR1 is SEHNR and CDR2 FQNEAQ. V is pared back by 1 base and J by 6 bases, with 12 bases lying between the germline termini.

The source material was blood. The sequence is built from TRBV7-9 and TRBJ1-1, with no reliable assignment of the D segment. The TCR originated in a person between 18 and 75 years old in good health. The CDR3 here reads CASSLVRAGAEAFF. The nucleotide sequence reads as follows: TGTGCCAGCAGCTTAGTTAGGGCCGGGGCTGAAGCTTTCTTT.